This T cell receptor (beta chain) came from a study of control samples from healthy donors and cancer patients. Method: immunoSEQ multiplex PCR; TCRdb's copy keeps in-frame clones and lacks some. The sample consists of 150,000 to 200,000 clones, 70% to 90% of them appearing once. With V trimmed by 6 bases and J by 7 bases, 8 bases remained unmatched. The germline CDR1 and CDR2 sequences are ENHRY and SYGVKD. The CDR3 totals 13 residues. Sample: blood. The gene calls are TRBV10-3 and TRBJ1-1; 7 bases line up with TRBD1. This sequence originates from a man aged 25-45 years in good health. The CDR3 is CAISSQGGFEAFF. The CDR3 DNA follows: TGTGCCATCAGCTCCCAGGGGGGTTTTGAAGCTTTCTTT.